These T cell receptor beta chains were read from a single sample in a study of T cell repertoires in cytomegalovirus infection. A single record per CDR3 protein comes from TCRdb applying MiXCR to the reads. This repertoire shows around 770,000 distinct CDR3 sequences, 25% to 35% found once; its top ten account for around 13%. For these receptors, no antigen is known. The sequenced sample was cultured CD8+ T cells from PBMCs, obtained from culture after CMV antigen stimulation. These TCRs come from a human donor in good health (CMV status not recorded). Some clones in this sample may be carry-over from other donors' samples. Both conserved end residues are part of each CDR3. Fields, in order: D gene, V gene, J gene, clone size, CDR3 protein, CDR3 DNA. D genes are given only for firm matches. The size field is filled for only some rows; it gives once, few, many or a size class.

-,TRBV7-8,TRBJ1-6,many,CASSWNRQKLNSPLHF,TGTGCCAGCAGCTGGAACCGACAGAAGCTTAATTCACCCCTCCACTTT
-,TRBV27,TRBJ2-2,-,CASSTLRDTHTGELFF,TGTGCCAGCAGCACCCTCCGGGACACCCACACCGGGGAGCTGTTTTTT
-,TRBV23-1,TRBJ2-5,once,CASSQPDRRAETQYF,TGCGCCAGCAGTCAACCTGACCGGAGGGCAGAGACCCAGTACTTC
-,TRBV2,TRBJ2-6,few,CASVWRVRSGANVLTF,TGTGCCAGCGTATGGAGAGTCCGCTCTGGGGCCAACGTCCTGACTTTC
-,TRBV7-8,TRBJ1-1,many,CASSQTTEAFF,TGTGCCAGCAGCCAGACCACTGAAGCTTTCTTT
-,TRBV20-1,TRBJ2-7,few,CSARVGYEQYF,TGCAGTGCTAGAGTAGGGTACGAGCAGTACTTC
-,TRBV18,TRBJ2-7,many,CASSPLFGGAKEIYEQYF,TGTGCCAGCTCACCACTCTTCGGTGGGGCGAAGGAAATCTACGAGCAGTACTTC
-,TRBV20-1,TRBJ1-1,once,CSAHFYERGDTEAFF,TGCAGTGCCCACTTTTATGAAAGGGGTGACACTGAAGCTTTCTTT
TRBD1,TRBV10-3,TRBJ1-2,-,CAIRGTVGYTF,TGTGCCATCAGAGGGACAGTTGGCTACACCTTC
TRBD2,TRBV9,TRBJ2-2,-,CASSVGEGLGSTGELFF,TGTGCCAGCAGCGTAGGGGAGGGGTTAGGGTCCACCGGGGAGCTGTTTTTT
-,TRBV19,TRBJ2-6,-,CASSIATEANVLTF,TGTGCCAGTAGTATAGCGACGGAGGCCAACGTCCTGACTTTC
-,TRBV14,TRBJ2-7,-,CASSHGGAGEQYF,TGTGCCAGCAGCCACGGGGGCGCGGGCGAGCAGTACTTC
TRBD1,TRBV12-3/TRBV12-4,TRBJ1-2,many,CASRGQDYGYTF,TGTGCCAGCAGAGGACAGGACTATGGCTACACCTTC
-,TRBV7-9,TRBJ1-2,few,CASSSQGGQSGYTF,TGTGCCAGCAGCTCCCAAGGGGGGCAGAGCGGCTACACCTTC
TRBD2,TRBV7-9,TRBJ2-2,-,CASSDGLAGELFF,TGTGCCAGCAGCGACGGACTAGCCGGGGAGCTGTTTTTT
TRBD2,TRBV7-6,TRBJ2-3,many,CASSLARGGTIASSTDTQYF,TGTGCCAGCAGCTTAGCGCGGGGAGGGACCATAGCTTCTAGCACAGATACGCAGTATTTT
-,TRBV15,TRBJ2-5,few,CATSRVVQEGQYF,TGTGCCACCAGCAGAGTTGTCCAAGAGGGCCAGTACTTC
-,TRBV7-9,TRBJ1-5,few,CASSPVNQPQHF,TGTGCCAGCAGCCCCGTCAATCAGCCCCAGCATTTT
-,TRBV19,TRBJ2-1,-,CASSMVGFNEQFF,TGTGCCAGTAGTATGGTGGGGTTCAATGAGCAGTTCTTC
TRBD1,TRBV7-3,TRBJ2-3,-,CTSSSDRAPDTQYF,TGTACCAGCAGCTCCGACAGGGCCCCAGATACGCAGTATTTT
-,TRBV7-9,TRBJ1-5,-,CASTPTGGQPQHF,TGTGCCAGTACCCCCACCGGAGGTCAGCCCCAGCATTTT
-,TRBV5-1,TRBJ2-1,many,CASRFPRDLFPSSSYNEQFF,TGCGCCAGCAGGTTCCCCCGGGACTTGTTTCCTTCTAGCTCCTACAATGAGCAGTTCTTC
-,TRBV6-2/TRBV6-3,TRBJ1-6,once,CASSYPVPPLHF,TGTGCCAGCAGTTACCCGGTGCCGCCCCTCCACTTT
-,TRBV19,TRBJ1-2,few,CASLDRTPLGGYTF,TGTGCCAGCCTCGACAGGACCCCACTGGGCGGCTACACCTTC
TRBD1,TRBV4-1,TRBJ1-2,many,CASSQGGTEDYGYTF,TGCGCCAGCAGCCAGGGTGGGACAGAAGACTATGGCTACACCTTC
-,TRBV6-1,TRBJ1-5,-,CASSDLDRGSQPQHF,TGTGCCAGCAGTGATCTGGACAGAGGAAGCCAGCCCCAGCATTTT
-,TRBV19,TRBJ1-5,few,CASSIDRGEIIPTLSNQPQHF,TGTGCCAGTAGTATAGATCGGGGTGAGATCATACCAACCCTGAGCAATCAGCCCCAGCATTTT
TRBD1,TRBV7-9,TRBJ1-2,few,CASSVSGTGDYGYTF,TGTGCCAGCAGCGTATCCGGGACAGGGGACTATGGCTACACCTTC
-,TRBV27,TRBJ2-5,few,CASSFTRTGIQETQYF,TGTGCCAGCAGTTTTACCCGGACGGGGATCCAAGAGACCCAGTACTTC
TRBD2,TRBV29-1,TRBJ2-3,-,CSLRLAGGTDTQYF,TGCAGCTTAAGACTAGCGGGAGGCACAGATACGCAGTATTTT
-,TRBV10-1,TRBJ2-5,-,CASSFLLGETQYF,TGCGCCAGCAGCTTTCTACTGGGAGAGACCCAGTACTTC
TRBD1,TRBV24-1,TRBJ1-5,-,CATSDPDRGDQPQHF,TGTGCCACCAGTGATCCCGACAGGGGTGATCAGCCCCAGCATTTT
-,TRBV14,TRBJ1-1,few,CASSQEYWNTEAFF,TGTGCCAGCAGCCAAGAATATTGGAACACTGAAGCTTTCTTT
-,TRBV27,TRBJ1-1,-,CASRPTGRNTEAFF,TGTGCCAGCAGACCAACAGGGAGGAACACTGAAGCTTTCTTT
-,TRBV4-3,TRBJ1-5,few,CASSQERIGSNQPQHF,TGCGCCAGCAGCCAAGAAAGGATAGGGTCCAATCAGCCCCAGCATTTT
-,TRBV29-1,TRBJ2-1,-,CSVGASRAYNEQFF,TGCAGCGTTGGGGCTAGCAGGGCCTACAATGAGCAGTTCTTC
-,TRBV15,TRBJ2-1,-,CATSRSSNEQFF,TGTGCCACCAGCAGGTCCAGCAATGAGCAGTTCTTC
TRBD1,TRBV6-5,TRBJ2-6,few,CASSSSPGTGIGANVLTF,TGTGCCAGCAGCTCTAGTCCCGGGACAGGGATTGGGGCCAACGTCCTGACTTTC
-,TRBV7-2,TRBJ2-2,few,CASRLNRVGNTGELFF,TGTGCCAGCAGGTTAAATAGGGTCGGCAACACCGGGGAGCTGTTTTTT
-,TRBV7-2,TRBJ1-6,-,CASSAPTASPLHF,TGTGCCAGCAGCGCACCGACGGCGTCACCCCTCCACTTT
-,TRBV4-1,TRBJ2-5,-,CASSHLALETQYF,TGCGCCAGCAGCCATCTAGCTTTGGAGACCCAGTACTTC
TRBD2,TRBV19,TRBJ2-3,-,CASSMGLAGSTDTQYF,TGTGCCAGCAGCATGGGACTAGCGGGGAGCACAGATACGCAGTATTTT
TRBD2,TRBV7-6,TRBJ2-1,few,CASGGGALNEQFF,TGTGCCAGCGGCGGGGGGGCCCTCAATGAGCAGTTCTTC
TRBD1,TRBV5-4,TRBJ1-1,-,CASSRDRGVAFF,TGTGCCAGCAGCAGGGACAGGGGTGTAGCTTTCTTT
-,TRBV6-5,TRBJ1-2,few,CASTPRGGYGYTF,TGTGCCAGCACTCCCAGGGGCGGCTATGGCTACACCTTC
TRBD1,TRBV9,TRBJ1-2,-,CASSPRDSFYGYTF,TGTGCCAGCAGCCCGCGGGACAGTTTCTATGGCTACACCTTC
-,TRBV12-3/TRBV12-4,TRBJ1-1,few,CASSLRFVNTEAFF,TGTGCCAGCAGTTTAAGGTTCGTGAACACTGAAGCTTTCTTT
-,TRBV19,TRBJ1-2,few,CASIYGQGGGYTF,TGTGCCAGTATCTATGGTCAGGGCGGCGGCTACACCTTC
-,TRBV2,TRBJ1-2,-,CASMGTYHGYTF,TGTGCCAGCATGGGGACGTATCATGGCTACACCTTC
-,TRBV7-9,TRBJ2-5,-,CASRAGTPETQYF,TGTGCCAGCAGGGCCGGGACACCCGAGACCCAGTACTTC
-,TRBV27,TRBJ1-4,-,CASSLSWGVGEKLFF,TGTGCCAGCAGTTTATCTTGGGGGGTTGGGGAAAAACTGTTTTTT